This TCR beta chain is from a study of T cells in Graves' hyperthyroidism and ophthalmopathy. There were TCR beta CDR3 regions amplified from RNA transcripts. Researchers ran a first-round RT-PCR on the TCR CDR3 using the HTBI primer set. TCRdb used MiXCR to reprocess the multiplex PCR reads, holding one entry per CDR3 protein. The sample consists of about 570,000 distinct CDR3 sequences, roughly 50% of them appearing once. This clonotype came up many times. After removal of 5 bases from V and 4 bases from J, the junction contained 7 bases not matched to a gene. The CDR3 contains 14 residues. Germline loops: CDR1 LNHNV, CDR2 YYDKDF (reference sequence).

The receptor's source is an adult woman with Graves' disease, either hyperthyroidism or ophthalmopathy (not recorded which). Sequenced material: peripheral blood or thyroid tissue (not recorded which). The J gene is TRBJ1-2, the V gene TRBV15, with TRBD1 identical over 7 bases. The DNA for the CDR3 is TGTGCCACCAGCGCACACAGGGGATTCTATGGCTACACCTTC. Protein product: CATSAHRGFYGYTF.